The entry below describes one T cell receptor beta chain. This record belongs to a study of blood T cells in healthy people across ages. Next came a second PCR, run for about 7 to 12 cycles, which used a sample-barcoded 5' primer along with a J-beta primer mix. TCRdb used MiXCR to reprocess the 5' RACE reads, holding one entry per CDR3 protein. The table includes approximately 690,000 distinct CDR3 sequences, 58% detected once. Trimming left V 7 bases short and J 1 base short, with 9 bases between. The CDR3 has 13 amino acids. CDR1 MNHNY and CDR2 SVGAGI come from the germline V gene (reference sequence).

This TCR was recovered from a man in his 60s in good health. This chain joins TRBV6-6 and TRBJ2-3; D may be TRBD1 (5 bases). The sequenced sample was blood. The CDR3 region has the DNA TGTGCCAGCATGGGGCTGGGCACAGATACGCAGTATTTT. It encodes CASMGLGTDTQYF.